This T cell receptor beta chain was profiled in a study of CD8+CD57+ T cells in acquired aplastic anemia. Study overall: DNA recovered from sorted CD4+ and CD8+ cells had a mean of about 3 ug.

Study-level findings and limits: Comparison of patients with controls identified roughly 27 shared CD8+ CDR3 sequences.

TCR beta VDJ and CDR3 profiles were obtained from a genomic DNA template. TCRdb reprocessed the reads via MiXCR and lists one record per CDR3 protein. The sample yields roughly 290,000 distinct CDR3 sequences, roughly 53% seen once. By flow cytometry, patients selected for sequencing had shown an expansion of CD8+CD57+ cells. As for this clonotype: No antigen is known for it.

The V and J ends lost 0 bases and 4 bases, in that order; junction bases with no gene match: 4. Germline lookup yields CDR1 SGHTA and CDR2 FQGNSA. The CDR3 is made up of 15 amino acids. The rearrangement joins TRBV7-2 to TRBJ1-2, with 8 positions matching TRBD1. The sequence was obtained from a human donor with aplastic anemia. The sample consisted of sorted CD4+, CD8+, or CD8+CD57+ T cells (not recorded which) from PBMCs. The CDR3 sequence: CASSLAAGGAYGYTF. The CDR3 DNA follows: TGTGCCAGCAGCTTAGCGGCAGGGGGCGCCTATGGCTACACCTTC.